The 21 T cell receptor beta chains listed next were all sequenced from one sample in a study of CD8+ T cells in alopecia areata. The treatment here: oral pan-JAK inhibitor, 5-10 mg twice daily. Extracted RNA was reverse transcribed, and the resulting cDNA served as sequencing template. Here immunoSEQ multiplex PCR was the method, and the copy in TCRdb shows in-frame clones only, minus some. Of approximately 180,000 clones in the sample, approximately 55% were seen once. This specimen consisted of CD8+ T cells sorted from blood, obtained at week 24, from a patient treated with tofacitinib. The receptors stem from a human donor with alopecia areata.

The table lists this clone with a few counts. The chain links TRBV27 to TRBJ1-2; D not resolved. Germline CDR1 reads MNHEY; CDR2 reads SMNVEV (reference sequence). The CDR3 sequence is 11 residues long. V was shortened by 10 bases and J by 5 bases, with 11 bases between the two germline ends. DNA for the CDR3: TGTGCCACCGCCGGCCGTTATGGCTACACCTTC. Translating gives CATAGRYGYTF.

The chain has TRBV7-8 and TRBJ1-1, with D tentatively TRBD1 (6 bases). The CDR3 sequence is 14 residues long. The germline gives CDR1 SGHVS, CDR2 FQNEAQ. With 3 bases removed from V and 8 bases from J, the gap between germline ends came to 16 bases. CDR3 bases: TGTGCCAGCAGCTTCGCAAGGGGGTGGATGGAAGCTTTCTTT. This sequence encodes CASSFARGWMEAFF.

The rearrangement links TRBV6-1 to TRBJ2-5; 8 bases fit TRBD1. CDR1 is MNHNS and CDR2 is SASEGT in the germline V gene. The V gene end was trimmed by 4 bases and the J gene end by 5 bases; junction bases not matched to a gene: 9. This CDR3 region has 15 residues. CDR3 protein: CASSARQGLGETQYF. For the CDR3, the DNA is TGTGCCAGCAGTGCCCGACAGGGGCTGGGGGAGACCCAGTACTTC.

This clone has more than one count but fewer than ten. The chain combines TRBV30 with TRBJ2-1, with TRBD1 matching 9 bases. V lost 1 base, J lost 5 bases, and 6 bases stayed unmatched. This CDR3 has 15 residues. Per germline, CDR1 GTSNPN and CDR2 SVGIG (reference sequence). CDR3 amino acids: CAWSAGTGTHNEQFF. CDR3 coding DNA: TGTGCCTGGAGTGCGGGGACAGGGACCCACAATGAGCAGTTCTTC.

The chain has TRBV11-2 and TRBJ2-3; no clear D. Germline V gene sequence: CDR1 SGHAT, CDR2 FQNNGV. Trimming cost V 1 base and J 9 bases, with 5 bases left between them. The CDR3 is made up of 11 amino acids. For the CDR3, the DNA is TGTGCCAGCAGCTTAGGGTACACGCAGTATTTT. Amino acids: CASSLGYTQYF.

This clone was found a few times. J is TRBJ1-2 and V is TRBV29-1; D might be TRBD1 (5 bases). Germline V CDR1 and CDR2: SQVTM, ANQGSEA. The V gene lost 7 bases and the J gene lost 2 bases, with 11 bases spanning the gap. The CDR3 loop spans 12 amino acids. DNA for the CDR3: TGCAGCGCCCGGGGCCAGAACTATGGCTACACCTTC. Translation: CSARGQNYGYTF. The full variable domain, with the rest looked up from reference TRBV29-1 and TRBJ1-2, is SAVISQKPSRDICQRGTSLTIQCQVDSQVTMMFWYRQQPGQSLTLIATANQGSEATYESGFVIDKFPISRPNLTFSTLTVSNMSPEDSSIYLCSARGQNYGYTFGSGTRLTVV.

The rearrangement joins TRBV9 to TRBJ1-6; D is unclear. The germline gives CDR1 SGDLS, CDR2 YYNGEE. V lost 1 base and J 6 bases, leaving 8 bases between the germline ends. The CDR3 has 14 amino acids. CDR3 sequence reads: CASSVKQINSPLHF. The CDR3 DNA is TGTGCCAGCAGCGTAAAACAGATTAATTCACCCCTCCACTTT.

This clone was observed once. The rearrangement links TRBV6-5 to TRBJ1-2; 9 nucleotides agree with TRBD1. From germline, CDR1 is MNHEY and CDR2 SVGAGI. This CDR3 is built from 15 residues. Trimming at V came to 5 bases and at J to 4 bases, leaving 8 bases not matched to a gene. The CDR3 DNA reads TGTGCCAGCAGTCTGACAGGGGGAGATATCTATGGCTACACCTTC. This sequence encodes CASSLTGGDIYGYTF.

This clone came up a few times. The V and J genes are TRBV29-1 and TRBJ1-2; D not resolved. Looked up from germline, CDR1 is SQVTM and CDR2 is ANQGSEA. This CDR3 is 12 amino acids long. Trimming shortened V by 4 bases and J by 2 bases, and 8 bases separated the two germline ends. The CDR3 nucleotides read TGCAGCGTTGGGGCGGGGAACTATGGCTACACCTTC. Translated, it gives CSVGAGNYGYTF.

This clone was counted between two and nine times. The chain uses TRBV19 and TRBJ2-3; TRBD1 is a possible D gene (5 bases). The CDR3 length is 15 residues. Deletions cut 2 bases from V and 2 bases from J, with 11 bases between. The germline CDR1 and CDR2 sequences are LNHDA and SQIVND (reference sequence). CDR3 region: CASSISTVATDTQYF. In DNA form, the CDR3 reads TGTGCCAGTAGTATATCGACAGTTGCCACAGATACGCAGTATTTT.

The genes are TRBV5-6 and TRBJ1-2; TRBD1 matches 7 bases. V shed 3 bases, J shed 5 bases, and the junction held 7 bases outside the gene matches. CDR1 SGHDT and CDR2 YYEEEE come from the germline V gene. This CDR3 has 14 amino acids. The CDR3 coding sequence is TGTGCCAGCAGCTCCGGGCAGGGGGTTTATGGCTACACCTTC. It specifies CASSSGQGVYGYTF.

This clone turned up a few times. One end of the junction is discordant with germline, which a read error may explain. The chain combines TRBV5-6 with TRBJ1-4; D not resolved. CDR3 size: 11 residues. Germline CDR1 reads SGHDT; CDR2 reads YYEEEE. This chain's CDR3 is CASSLQGFRGF. CDR3 nucleotide sequence: TGTGCCAGCAGCTTGCAAGGATTTAGAGGATTT.

In its sample, this clone was seen a few times. J is TRBJ2-1 and V is TRBV14; 9 bases fit TRBD2. CDR1 is SGHDN and CDR2 is FVKESK in the germline V gene. The V segment lost 4 bases and the J segment 5 bases; nucleotides outside the gene matches: 3. The CDR3 has 14 amino acids. The CDR3 DNA follows: TGTGCCAGCAGCCCAGGGACTAGCAACAATGAGCAGTTCTTC. Its protein product is CASSPGTSNNEQFF.

Concerning this clone: An end of the junction differs from the germline gene, which may be a read error. This rearrangement joins TRBV13 to TRBJ1-1; no definite D call. In germline, CDR1 is PRHDT, CDR2 FYEKMQ (reference sequence). The CDR3 is 14 residues long. The CDR3 sequence is CASNLGGLNTEAFF. CDR3 DNA sequence: TGTGCCAGCAACTTAGGTGGCCTGAACACTGAAGCTTTCTTT. Full variable domain (remainder filled in from reference TRBV13 and TRBJ1-1): AAGVIQSPRHLIKEKRETATLKCYPIPRHDTVYWYQQGPGQDPQFLISFYEKMQSDKGSIPDRFSAQQFSDYHSELNMSSLELGDSALYFCASNLGGLNTEAFFGQGTRLTVV.

The J gene is TRBJ1-5, the V gene TRBV27, with 8 nucleotides matching TRBD1. The CDR3 runs 12 residues. The germline V gene encodes CDR1 MNHEY and CDR2 SMNVEV (reference sequence). V trimming: 8 bases; J trimming: 4 bases; junction bases outside the gene matches: 1. The CDR3 reads CASGQGNQPQHF. Here the CDR3 DNA reads TGTGCCAGCGGACAGGGAAATCAGCCCCAGCATTTT.

This clone occurred a few times. The chain recombines TRBV29-1 with TRBJ1-2; D unclear. The V and J ends lost 8 bases and 4 bases respectively, with 11 bases between them. Germline-derived CDR1 and CDR2 are SQVTM and ANQGSEA. This CDR3 is 11 amino acids long. CDR3 region: CSLSELYGYTF. As DNA, the CDR3 is TGCAGCCTTTCCGAGCTCTATGGCTACACCTTC.

The sample holds a few counts of this clone. The J gene is TRBJ2-5, the V gene TRBV25-1; possible D gene TRBD2, 7 bases. This CDR3 has 14 amino acids. CDR1 MGHDK and CDR2 SYGVNS come from the germline V gene. V lost 1 base, J lost 4 bases, and 10 bases lay in between. The DNA for the CDR3 is TGTGCCAGCAGTGAATGGGGGGGGCGAGAGACCCAGTACTTC. This codes for CASSEWGGRETQYF.

This sequence joins TRBV20-1 and TRBJ2-3, with D uncertain. CDR3 length equals 8 residues. CDR1 and CDR2 from the germline V gene are DFQATT and SNEGSKA (reference sequence). CDR3 sequence: CSTDTQYF. The CDR3 DNA is TGCAGCACAGATACGCAGTATTTT.

The rearrangement uses TRBV7-3 and TRBJ2-1, with no clear D. The germline CDR1 and CDR2 sequences are SGHTA and FQGTGA. The V and J ends lost 0 bases and 10 bases respectively, with 10 bases between them. The length of the CDR3 is 13 residues. The CDR3 region is CASSLTVRAEQFF. DNA of the CDR3: TGTGCCAGCAGCTTAACGGTCCGTGCGGAGCAGTTCTTC.

This clone was seen a handful of times. The chain carries TRBV5-6 and TRBJ2-2; D gene uncertain. The germline V and J ends were trimmed by 7 bases and 1 base, with 8 bases remaining between them. The CDR3 has 13 residues. The V gene's germline CDR1 is SGHDT and CDR2 YYEEEE. CDR3 in DNA: TGTGCCAGCGGACCCCTGAACACCGGGGAGCTGTTTTTT. Protein: CASGPLNTGELFF.

The rearrangement uses TRBV9 and TRBJ2-6, with D perhaps TRBD2 (7 bases). V lost 4 bases and J 0 bases, leaving 20 bases between the germline ends. This CDR3 has 19 amino acids. CDR1 and CDR2 from the germline V gene are SGDLS and YYNGEE. CDR3 DNA sequence: TGTGCCAGCAGCATCGGTTCGGGGGGCTCCGACTCTGGGGCCAACGTCCTGACTTTC. Translating gives CASSIGSGGSDSGANVLTF.